This T cell receptor beta chain came from a study of blood T cell repertoires in COVID-19. Study-wide context: COVID-19 samples collected from the United States, Italy and Spain covered acute and convalescent phases. From T cells, B-cell-depleted T cells, or PBMCs came the material, which was cDNA or gDNA.

The germline gives CDR1 SGHRS, CDR2 YFSETQ. Trimming left V 0 bases short and J 4 bases short, with 20 bases between. The CDR3 totals 18 residues. Here immunoSEQ multiplex PCR was the method, and the copy in TCRdb shows in-frame clones only, minus some. The sample shows around 100,000 clones, 80% to 90% of them seen only once. What was sequenced was peripheral blood. The gene calls are TRBV5-1 and TRBJ2-4, with D perhaps TRBD1 (6 bases). This sequence was found in a human donor in a cohort sampled during active COVID-19. The CDR3 loop reads CASSLVAGVSGIKNIQYF. For the CDR3, the DNA is TGCGCCAGCAGCTTGGTGGCAGGGGTATCAGGGATAAAAAACATTCAGTACTTC.